Below are 3 T cell receptor beta chains sequenced from a single sample in a study of tumor and adjacent non-tumor tissue in lung cancer. A modified ARM-PCR protocol with three rounds of nested PCR amplified TCRbeta. MiXCR was run by TCRdb on the multiplex PCR reads, yielding one entry per CDR3 protein. Of approximately 90,000 distinct CDR3 sequences detected, 65% to 80% appear once; the ten largest clones hold roughly a fifth. No cell sorting was done before RNA was extracted from the tissue. Distant lung tissue was collected more than 3 cm away from the tumor edge. Input material: distant non-tumor lung tissue. Receptors originate from a woman aged 45-65 years with non-small cell lung cancer.

Comments on this clonotype: Germline is not matched at one junction end, which may reflect a read error. This chain joins TRBV6-4 and TRBJ2-3, with D maybe TRBD2 (5 bases). In germline, CDR1 is MRHNA, CDR2 SNTAGT. The CDR3 is 15 residues long. CDR3: CASSDSSVSTDTQYF. CDR3 sequence (DNA): TGTGCCAGCAGTGACTCTAGCGTGAGTACAGATACCCAGTATTTT.

This chain joins TRBV29-1 and TRBJ1-1; D is unresolved. The CDR3 covers 12 residues. V shed 4 bases and J shed 11 bases, with 17 bases lying between them. Germline V CDR1 and CDR2: SQVTM, ANQGSEA. CDR3 in DNA: TGCAGCGTTGTTCTGGCGACCGAGGGCGCTTTCTTT. Amino acid sequence: CSVVLATEGAFF.

The chain couples TRBV20-1 to TRBJ2-5; a possible D gene is TRBD1 (6 bases). Between the trimmed V and J ends, which lost 8 bases and 3 bases, there was a span of 13 bases. The CDR3 sequence is 12 residues long. The germline V gene has CDR1 DFQATT and CDR2 SNEGSKA (reference sequence). The CDR3: CSTGPGEETQYF. DNA of the CDR3: TGCAGTACTGGGCCAGGGGAAGAGACCCAGTACTTC.